This entry features one T cell receptor beta chain sequence. Its antigen is not yet known. It has no much larger one-base neighbor in the sample; base qualities were not kept. The entry originates in a study of blood T cell repertoires in COVID-19 (dated by TCRdb to 2019 to 2021). A note on the overall study: The collaborator samples originated in the United States, Italy and Spain and spanned the acute and convalescent phases of COVID-19. The repertoires were released in a freely available public database intended as a resource for research on the immune response to SARS-CoV-2. The prospective study material was composed of cDNA or gDNA derived from T cells, B-cell-depleted T cells, or PBMCs. The samples were drawn from the first 160 participants of the ongoing ImmuneRACE study and from some 1,300 subjects provided by 6 global collaborators. HLA class I and class II types, where available, came from metadata supplied by the sample provider rather than from assay-based typing. The dataset comprised deeply sampled blood TCRbeta repertoires from subjects exposed to, actively infected with, or recovered from COVID-19. Sample metadata almost always included a de-identified subject ID, COVID-19 status, age in years and sex.

V lost 6 bases and J lost 2 bases, and the count of bases not matched to a germline gene is 6. There are 16 amino acids in the CDR3, from cysteine to phenylalanine inclusive. Just CDR3 DNA is preserved here, 48 bases in frame from base 1. The CDR1 and CDR2 encoded by the germline V gene (reference sequence) are MNHEY and SMNVEV. Each collaborating institution followed its own protocols to collect whole blood in K2EDTA tubes. Collaborator samples were shipped for TCRbeta analysis as frozen whole blood, isolated PBMCs, or DNA extracted from either sample type. Summary of the overall study and its limitations: The quantity of clinical and demographic metadata differed by source and by participant and was supplied without curation.

TCRbeta CDR3 regions were amplified from genomic DNA by means of the immunoSEQ Assay, a bias-controlled multiplex PCR. On the authors' methods: Within the assay, amplification of reference gene primers was used to estimate how many nucleated cells each sample contained. To quantify the absolute abundance of each unique TCRbeta CDR3 rearrangement, sequence reads were collapsed and filtered. Productive Simpson clonality was computed per sample as the square root of Simpson's diversity index over productive rearrangements. TCRdb re-hosts the immuneACCESS table, in-frame sequences only. Its copies lack some clones; in the studies checked, an unresolved V gene accounts for under half of them, and the cause for the rest is not known. V and J calls and clone size are as listed in that table; D and trimming were resolved from the DNA. This sample lists 100,000 to 150,000 clones; nearly 90% were detected once. The ten most abundant clones make up 1% to 1.5% of the sample.

This TCR came from a woman of 80 years or more with acute or convalescent COVID-19. The chain employs TRBV27 and TRBJ1-6; TRBD1 fits 8 bases in the junction. Sequencing was performed on peripheral blood. The CDR3 loop reads CASSPDRDAYNSPLHF. DNA sequence: TGTGCCAGCAGCCCGGACAGGGACGCCTATAATTCACCCCTCCACTTT.